The next 26 T cell receptor beta chains were all read from a single sample in a study of T cells after yellow fever vaccination. MiXCR, applied by TCRdb to the 5' RACE reads, yields one record per CDR3 protein. In the table there are 45,000 to 75,000 distinct CDR3 sequences, about 5.2% of which are singletons. The specimen comprised PBMCs, either bulk or a sorted T-cell subset (CD4+, CD8+, memory, or dextramer-sorted; not recorded which), sampled on the day of the yellow fever booster vaccination. The receptors shown here come from a young man who received the YFV17D yellow fever vaccine.

This clonotype has only one observation. The V and J genes are TRBV27 and TRBJ2-3, with unresolved D. Per germline, CDR1 MNHEY and CDR2 SMNVEV (reference sequence). V shed 10 bases and J shed 4 bases, with 15 bases lying between them. This CDR3 comprises 13 residues. Written as DNA, the CDR3 is TGTGCCATCAGAACACCGGGCTCAGATACGCAGTATTTT. This translates into CAIRTPGSDTQYF.

This clonotype was found many times. V gene TRBV12-3 or TRBV12-4 combines with J gene TRBJ2-3; 12 bases fit TRBD2. The CDR3 runs to 12 residues. J gave up 14 bases and V 5 bases, and 5 bases lay outside the gene matches. CDR3 sequence reads: CASSRLAGVLYF. For the CDR3, the DNA is TGTGCCAGCAGTCGACTAGCGGGGGTGTTGTATTTT.

This clonotype was seen at least ten times. The rearrangement joins TRBV15 to TRBJ2-7; 7 bases agree with TRBD1. J lost 6 bases, V lost 2 bases, and 7 bases had no gene match. CDR1 is LNHNV and CDR2 is YYDKDF in the germline V gene (reference sequence). The length of the CDR3 is 14 residues. The DNA of the CDR3 is TGTGCCACCAGCAGACCTGGACAGGCCCCCGAGCAGTACGTC. It translates to CATSRPGQAPEQYV.

The CDR3 DNA is TGTGCCAGCAGCTACGAAACAGGGCCAGGGACCATATATTTT. It codes for CASSYETGPGTIYF. V usage is TRBV7-2 and J usage is TRBJ1-3; possible D gene TRBD1, 6 bases. CDR1 SGHTA and CDR2 FQGNSA come from the germline V gene. This CDR3 comprises 14 residues. Trimming cost V 4 bases and J 10 bases, with 17 bases left between them.

In this sample, this clonotype turned up a few times. The chain has TRBV5-5 and TRBJ2-2; TRBD1 matches 8 bases. V shed 10 bases, J shed 0 bases, and the junction held 8 bases outside the gene matches. Germline V gene data show CDR1 as SGHKS and CDR2 as YYEKEE (reference sequence). The CDR3 has 15 residues. The CDR3 region is CASQDRDPNTGELFF. CDR3 in DNA: TGTGCCTCCCAGGACAGGGACCCGAACACCGGGGAGCTGTTTTTT.

This clonotype was counted ten times or more. The V call is TRBV10-3, the J call TRBJ2-3, with 11 bases identical to TRBD1. The CDR3 consists of 14 residues. Germline values: CDR1 ENHRY, CDR2 SYGVKD. Losses at the gene ends were 11 bases for V and 2 bases for J; bases not matched to a gene: 6. CDR3 in amino acids: CAVRDRGFTDTQYF. CDR3 nucleotides: TGTGCCGTCCGGGACAGGGGGTTCACAGATACGCAGTATTTT.

Ten or more counts support this clonotype. CDR3 protein: CASSFSGGPYNEQFF. CDR3 coding DNA: TGTGCCAGCAGCTTTAGCGGGGGGCCTTACAATGAGCAGTTCTTC. This rearrangement joins TRBV5-6 to TRBJ2-1, with 10 bases identical to TRBD2. The CDR3 length is 15 residues. Trimming at V came to 2 bases and at J to 4 bases, leaving 3 bases not matched to a gene. Germline V CDR1 and CDR2: SGHDT, YYEEEE.

This chain links TRBV29-1 with TRBJ1-4; D gene ambiguous. Between the trimmed V and J ends, which lost 2 bases and 7 bases, there was a span of 5 bases. Germline CDR1 is SQVTM and CDR2 is ANQGSEA. The CDR3 loop spans 11 amino acids. The CDR3 here is CSVEKVEKLFF. The CDR3 bases are TGCAGCGTTGAAAAGGTTGAAAAACTGTTTTTT.

In its sample, this clonotype was seen a few times. The V gene is TRBV9, the J gene TRBJ2-1; D is possibly TRBD2 (6 bases). V was trimmed by 3 bases and J by 7 bases, leaving 14 bases between them. The CDR3 is 14 residues long. Germline V gene sequence: CDR1 SGDLS, CDR2 YYNGEE. The CDR3 sequence: CASSGGLVGNEQFF. The CDR3, as DNA: TGTGCCAGCAGCGGGGGACTGGTAGGGAATGAGCAGTTCTTC. The full variable domain, with the rest looked up from reference TRBV9 and TRBJ2-1, is DSGVTQTPKHLITATGQRVTLRCSPRSGDLSVYWYQQSLDQGLQFLIQYYNGEERAKGNILERFSAQQFPDLHSELNLSSLELGDSALYFCASSGGLVGNEQFFGPGTRLTVL.

There are many counts of this clonotype. J is TRBJ1-2 and V is TRBV12-3 or TRBV12-4; no clear D gene. Trimming pared 3 bases from V and 3 bases from J, leaving 5 bases between. CDR3 length: 12 residues. CDR3: CASSLVDYGYTF. Written as DNA, the CDR3 is TGTGCCAGCAGTTTGGTTGACTATGGCTACACCTTC.

This clonotype was seen ten or more times. This chain joins TRBV6-2 or TRBV6-3 and TRBJ2-4; no clear D gene. With 2 bases removed from V and 8 bases from J, the gap between germline ends came to 7 bases. The V gene's germline CDR1 is MNHEY and CDR2 SVGEGT. CDR3 length equals 12 residues. The CDR3 nucleotides are TGTGCCAGCAGTTACGATAACTACATTCAGTACTTC. Encoded protein: CASSYDNYIQYF.

This clonotype was counted a few times. V and J are TRBV4-2 and TRBJ2-7; D is unresolved. The CDR3 loop spans 11 amino acids. Germline V gene data show CDR1 as LGHNA and CDR2 as YNFKEQ. V dropped 8 bases and J dropped 3 bases, with 8 bases sitting between them. The CDR3 loop is CASSDGYEQYF. As DNA, the CDR3 is TGTGCCAGCTCGGACGGCTACGAGCAGTACTTC.

Concerning this clonotype: A much more abundant neighbour one base away suggests this may be a read error. CDR3 loop: CASSVEPGGQETKYF. The CDR3 DNA is TGTGCCAGCAGCGTAGAACCGGGAGGGCAAGAGACCAAGTACTTC. The chain recombines TRBV9 with TRBJ2-5; the match to TRBD2 covers 8 bases. The CDR3 length is 15 residues. Germline CDR1 and CDR2: SGDLS and YYNGEE.

The rearrangement links TRBV7-9 to TRBJ2-1; TRBD1 matches at 11 bases. CDR3 length equals 15 residues. Germline CDR1 is SEHNR and CDR2 is FQNEAQ (reference sequence). V shed 6 bases, J shed 9 bases, and the junction held 10 bases outside the gene matches. This CDR3 is CASSSTRTGGTEQFF. The DNA of the CDR3 is TGTGCCAGCAGTAGTACCCGGACAGGGGGCACTGAGCAGTTCTTC.

This clonotype has ten or more counts. The rearrangement uses TRBV7-8 and TRBJ2-1, with D tentatively TRBD1 (7 bases). V was clipped by 5 bases and J by 5 bases, with 10 bases between them. The CDR3 sequence is 13 residues long. CDR1 SGHVS and CDR2 FQNEAQ come from the germline V gene. CDR3 nucleotide sequence: TGTGCCAGCAGCCCCAGGGGGGACAATGAGCAGTTCTTC. It codes for CASSPRGDNEQFF.

In this sample, this clonotype turned up many times. The rearrangement joins TRBV20-1 to TRBJ1-5; D not certain. Germline CDR1 DFQATT, CDR2 SNEGSKA (reference sequence). Trimming took off 4 bases at V and 9 bases at J, with 22 bases between the two ends. CDR3 size: 15 residues. CDR3 protein: CSATPTPGEDGPQHF. CDR3 DNA: TGCAGTGCTACCCCGACCCCTGGGGAAGACGGGCCCCAGCATTTT.

This sequence joins TRBV30 and TRBJ2-2; D is unresolved. V lost 0 bases and J 3 bases, leaving 5 bases between the germline ends. The CDR3 runs to 13 residues. Germline V CDR1 and CDR2: GTSNPN, SVGIG (reference sequence). CDR3 amino acids: CAWSVQYTGELFF. For the CDR3, the DNA is TGTGCCTGGAGTGTTCAGTACACCGGGGAGCTGTTTTTT.

The V and J genes are TRBV7-2 and TRBJ2-1; 9 nucleotides line up with TRBD2. V was clipped by 5 bases and J by 3 bases; unmatched bases: 14. In germline, CDR1 is SGHTA, CDR2 FQGNSA. CDR3 length equals 18 residues. The CDR3 region is CASSRVGGGVPFYNEQFF. The CDR3 DNA is TGTGCCAGCAGCCGCGTGGGCGGGGGGGTCCCATTCTACAATGAGCAGTTCTTC.

Ten or more counts support this clonotype. V usage is TRBV10-2 and J usage is TRBJ2-2; D possibly corresponds to TRBD1 (6 bases). V lost 3 bases to trimming and J lost 1 base, with 6 bases between them. CDR3 length equals 14 residues. Per the germline V gene, CDR1 is WSHSY and CDR2 is SAAADI. CDR3 protein: CASSDRGNTGELFF. The CDR3 nucleotides are TGCGCCAGCAGTGACAGGGGGAACACCGGGGAGCTGTTTTTT.

This clonotype was recorded a few times. This chain links TRBV24-1 with TRBJ2-5; 7 nucleotides agree with TRBD2. V lost 5 bases to trimming and J lost 5 bases; unmatched junction nucleotides: 7. The CDR3 contains 14 residues. Germline lookup yields CDR1 KGHDR and CDR2 SFDVKD. The CDR3 here is CATSGLGAGETQYF. In DNA form, the CDR3 reads TGTGCCACCAGTGGCCTAGGAGCGGGGGAGACCCAGTACTTC.

The J gene is TRBJ2-3, the V gene TRBV5-1; TRBD1 agrees at 11 bases. Germline trimming cut 6 bases from V and 5 bases from J; bases unmatched to any gene: 5. CDR1 is SGHRS, CDR2 YFSETQ, per germline. The CDR3 is 14 amino acids. The CDR3 here is CASTGQGAQDTQYF. CDR3 coding DNA: TGCGCCAGCACTGGACAGGGGGCTCAAGATACGCAGTATTTT.

This clonotype was detected many times. The J gene is TRBJ2-4, the V gene TRBV4-3; 10 bases are a match to TRBD1. Germline CDR1 is LGHNA and CDR2 is YSLEER. The ends lost 4 bases at V and 7 bases at J; junction bases unmatched: 4. The CDR3 is made up of 14 amino acids. In nucleotides, the CDR3 is TGCGCCAGCAGCCGAGGACAGGGGGTTAACATTCAGTACTTC. Translated: CASSRGQGVNIQYF.

This clonotype was observed many times. This chain connects TRBV4-2 to TRBJ2-1; TRBD1 matches 8 bases. The CDR3 covers 19 residues. V gave up 0 bases and J gave up 1 base; unmatched junction bases: 11. CDR1 and CDR2 from the germline V gene are LGHNA and YNFKEQ. CDR3 sequence reads: CASSQDQGANIMSYNEQFF. CDR3 bases: TGTGCCAGCAGCCAAGATCAGGGGGCAAACATTATGTCCTACAATGAGCAGTTCTTC.

This clonotype was counted many times. This chain joins TRBV5-1 and TRBJ2-7; D gene uncertain. The CDR3 sequence is 14 residues long. Between the trimmed V and J ends, which lost 0 bases and 3 bases, there was a span of 10 bases. The germline CDR1 and CDR2 sequences are SGHRS and YFSETQ. CDR3 residues: CASSLAVGGYEQYF. CDR3 sequence (DNA): TGCGCCAGCAGCTTGGCCGTAGGCGGCTACGAGCAGTACTTC.

This clonotype was seen many times. The rearrangement joins TRBV6-5 to TRBJ1-2; 9 positions match TRBD1. V shed 7 bases and J 3 bases; nucleotides not matched to a gene: 3. The CDR3 sequence is 13 residues long. The germline CDR1 and CDR2 sequences are MNHEY and SVGAGI. CDR3 bases: TGTGCCAGCAAAGACAGGGGGGACTATGGCTACACCTTC. This gives the protein CASKDRGDYGYTF.

This clonotype was counted at least ten times. The chain joins TRBV6-5 to TRBJ2-1; D may be TRBD1 (5 bases). The CDR3 has 17 residues. Trimming took off 4 bases at V and 7 bases at J, with 23 bases between the two ends. Germline CDR1 and CDR2: MNHEY and SVGAGI. The CDR3 protein is CASSSPYRIRGDNEQFF. The CDR3 nucleotides read TGTGCCAGCAGTTCCCCCTACAGGATCCGCGGAGATAATGAGCAGTTCTTC.